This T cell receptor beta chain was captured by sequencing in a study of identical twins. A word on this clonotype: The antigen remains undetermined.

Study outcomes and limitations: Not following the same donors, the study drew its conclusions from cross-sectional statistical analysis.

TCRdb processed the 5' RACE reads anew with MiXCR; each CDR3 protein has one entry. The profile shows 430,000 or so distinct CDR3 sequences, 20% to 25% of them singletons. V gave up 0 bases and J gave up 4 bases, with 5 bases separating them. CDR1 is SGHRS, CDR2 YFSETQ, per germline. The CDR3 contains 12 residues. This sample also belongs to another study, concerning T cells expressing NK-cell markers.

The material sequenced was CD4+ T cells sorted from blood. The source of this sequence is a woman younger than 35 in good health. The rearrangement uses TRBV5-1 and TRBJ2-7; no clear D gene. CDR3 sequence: CASSLESYEQYF. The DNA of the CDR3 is TGCGCCAGCAGCTTGGAGAGTTACGAGCAGTACTTC.